This T cell receptor (beta chain) came from a study of chemoradiotherapy in HPV16-positive cancers. The study, taken as a whole, reports: During treatment, candidate HPV-specific clones and E7-related motifs expanded in tumor. HPV-specific T cells were functionally defined from only a couple of HPV16-positive patients.

V lost 4 bases, J lost 2 bases, and 3 bases stayed unmatched. The CDR3 spans 14 residues. Germline V lookup: CDR1 SGHRS, CDR2 YFSETQ. The assay was immunoSEQ multiplex PCR, and TCRdb's table has in-frame clones only and misses some. The sample carries about 12,000 clones, approximately 88% recorded once. Repertoires were sampled repeatedly during chemoradiotherapy. About this clone itself: The antigen remains undetermined.

The source material was blood, sampled from a patient who underwent chemoradiotherapy. The source is a human donor with HPV-associated anogenital cancer. V and J are TRBV5-1 and TRBJ1-3; 7 positions agree with TRBD1. The DNA of the CDR3 is TGCGCCAGCAGCCTCGGACAGGCTGGAAACACCATATATTTT. Translation gives CASSLGQAGNTIYF.